Listed below are T cell receptor beta chains from one sample, sequenced in a study of control samples from healthy donors and cancer patients. Assay: immunoSEQ multiplex PCR; the TCRdb copy retains only in-frame clones and omits some. The table includes around 80,000 clones, 88% detected once. Input material: blood. These receptors came from a woman aged 45-65 years in good health. CDR3s include the opening cysteine and the closing phenylalanine or tryptophan. The D gene is left open where the match is weak. Not all rows give a size; the values are once, few, many and, for expanded clones, a class.

clone size: NA
V gene: TRBV15
D gene: TRBD1
CDR3 protein: CATSRGQGYRAFF

clone size: NA
V gene: TRBV4-1
D gene: NA
CDR3 protein: CASSQDEPTQYF

clone size: NA
V gene: TRBV20-1
D gene: NA
CDR3 protein: CSASLGFQPQHF

clone size: NA
V gene: TRBV30
D gene: NA
CDR3 protein: CAWSSSNYGYTF

clone size: NA
V gene: TRBV12-3/TRBV12-4
D gene: NA
CDR3 protein: CASSFWGTEAFF

clone size: NA
V gene: TRBV6-5
D gene: NA
CDR3 protein: CASSHEGQVFTEAFF

clone size: NA
V gene: TRBV7-2
D gene: NA
CDR3 protein: CASSLGGPTYGYTF

clone size: once
V gene: TRBV30
D gene: NA
CDR3 protein: CAWSQWVNTEAFF

clone size: NA
V gene: TRBV5-4
D gene: TRBD2
CDR3 protein: CASSAQRGITDTQYF

clone size: NA
V gene: TRBV28
D gene: NA
CDR3 protein: CASSLRSTTAFF

clone size: NA
V gene: TRBV4-1
D gene: NA
CDR3 protein: CASSARTGIYEKLFF

clone size: NA
V gene: TRBV5-1
D gene: NA
CDR3 protein: CASSLHREANSPLHF

clone size: NA
V gene: TRBV4-1
D gene: TRBD1
CDR3 protein: CASSQDPGTGVSTEAFF

clone size: NA
V gene: TRBV7-2
D gene: NA
CDR3 protein: CASSLSGTDNSPLHF

clone size: few
V gene: TRBV7-8
D gene: TRBD1
CDR3 protein: CASSATGVAYEQYF

clone size: NA
V gene: TRBV7-9
D gene: NA
CDR3 protein: CASLSSGTDTQYF

clone size: once
V gene: TRBV18
D gene: TRBD1
CDR3 protein: CASSLNRDRGDNEQFF

clone size: NA
V gene: TRBV19
D gene: TRBD1
CDR3 protein: CASIDRARSGNTIYF

clone size: NA
V gene: TRBV5-1
D gene: TRBD1
CDR3 protein: CASSLPRQGVNEQYF

clone size: once
V gene: TRBV5-6
D gene: NA
CDR3 protein: CASSLLQQYTDTQYF

clone size: NA
V gene: TRBV10-1
D gene: NA
CDR3 protein: CASSEQEAFSYNEQFF

clone size: NA
V gene: TRBV19
D gene: NA
CDR3 protein: CASSPRRTDTQYF

clone size: NA
V gene: TRBV5-1
D gene: NA
CDR3 protein: CASSLGEGGRYGYTF

clone size: NA
V gene: TRBV6-6
D gene: TRBD1
CDR3 protein: CASAKTGEYGYTF

clone size: NA
V gene: TRBV9
D gene: NA
CDR3 protein: CASSATGRDTEAFF

clone size: NA
V gene: TRBV6-5
D gene: TRBD2
CDR3 protein: CASSLTSHSTDTQYF

clone size: NA
V gene: TRBV5-1
D gene: TRBD1
CDR3 protein: CASSTGQTNTGELFF

clone size: NA
V gene: TRBV20-1
D gene: NA
CDR3 protein: CSASGVYSNQPQHF

clone size: NA
V gene: TRBV2
D gene: NA
CDR3 protein: CASRAGWDNQPQHF

clone size: once
V gene: TRBV2
D gene: NA
CDR3 protein: CASSQEANEKLFF

clone size: few
V gene: TRBV5-1
D gene: TRBD1
CDR3 protein: CASSLAGGETEAFF

clone size: NA
V gene: TRBV10-3
D gene: NA
CDR3 protein: CAISDRGRDTEAFF